This T cell receptor (beta chain) appears in the sequencing data of a study of Ad26.COV2.S vaccination and SARS-CoV-2 variants. In the study overall: Participant was drawn from the COV1001 Ad26.COV2.S trial arm.

Clones were read by immunoSEQ multiplex PCR, and TCRdb kept only the in-frame ones, dropping some. The table records under 400,000 clones, roughly 91% of them present only once. Trimming cost V 2 bases and J 7 bases; bases outside gene matches: 5. Germline CDR1 is SGHTA and CDR2 is FQGNSA. The length of the CDR3 is 15 residues. A remark on this clone: Its target is unknown.

General study points: Vaccinated and placebo-treated recipients had similar non-spike TCR breadth. Analytic work on TCR breadth and depth might have understated the full extent of total T cell responses.

Treatment of the sample: some 19 received Ad26.COV2.S at low or high dose, single or two shots; 5 received placebo; per-sample allocation not given. Day 63 after the first injection of vaccine or placebo was the sampling time. What was given as vaccine was an Ad26 vector encoding Wuhan-strain SARS-CoV-2 spike. The chain combines TRBV7-2 with TRBJ2-1, with TRBD2 matching over 10 bases. Here the sequenced sample was peripheral blood, taken in a trial of Ad26.COV2.S vaccine versus placebo. The sequence derives from a person aged 18-60 years who received the Ad26.COV2.S COVID-19 vaccine or a placebo. CDR3 in DNA: TGTGCCAGCAGCTTACTAGCTAGCGGGGGAAATGAGCAGTTCTTC. Its translation is CASSLLASGGNEQFF.